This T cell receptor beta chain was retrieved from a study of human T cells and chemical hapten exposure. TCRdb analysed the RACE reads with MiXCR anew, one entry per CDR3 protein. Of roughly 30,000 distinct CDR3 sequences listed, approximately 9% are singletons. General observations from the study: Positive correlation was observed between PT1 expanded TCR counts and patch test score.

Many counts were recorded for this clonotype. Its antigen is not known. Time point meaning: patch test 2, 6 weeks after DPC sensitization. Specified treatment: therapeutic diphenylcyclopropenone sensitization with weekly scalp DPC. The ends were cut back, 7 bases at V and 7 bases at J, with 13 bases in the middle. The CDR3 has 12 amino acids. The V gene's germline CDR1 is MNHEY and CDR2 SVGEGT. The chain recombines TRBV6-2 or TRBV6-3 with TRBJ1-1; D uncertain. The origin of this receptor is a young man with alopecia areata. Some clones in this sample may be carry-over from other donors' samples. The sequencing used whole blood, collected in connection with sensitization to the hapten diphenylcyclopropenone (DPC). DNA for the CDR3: TGTGCCAGCATCGGGCGAGGCCTTGAAGCTTTCTTT. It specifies CASIGRGLEAFF.